These 14 T cell receptor beta chains originate from one sample sequenced in a study of Graves' ophthalmopathy and Graves' hyperthyroidism. RNA transcripts provided the template for amplifying TCR beta CDR3 regions. RT-PCR with HTBI primers came first, then second-round multiplex PCR. TCRdb reprocessed the multiplex PCR reads with MiXCR, giving one entry per CDR3 protein. The sample lists over a million distinct CDR3 sequences, about 38% seen once, with over 8.5% in the top ten. The sequenced sample was peripheral blood or thyroid tissue (not recorded which). These receptors originate from an adult man with Graves' hyperthyroidism.

This clonotype was counted between two and nine times. The chain couples TRBV4-3 to TRBJ2-5; 9 positions match TRBD1. Germline CDR1 reads LGHNA; CDR2 reads YSLEER. The junction had 10 bases not matched to a gene; V was cut back by 0 bases and J by 5 bases. The CDR3 covers 17 residues. CDR3 nucleotides: TGCGCCAGCAGCCAAGATCATGTCACAGGGGGCAGGGAGACCCAGTACTTC. This translates into CASSQDHVTGGRETQYF.

This clonotype was seen many times. The rearrangement uses TRBV29-1 and TRBJ2-2; no clear D gene. This CDR3 has 13 amino acids. Trimming took off 4 bases at V and 5 bases at J, with 11 bases between the two ends. The germline V gene encodes CDR1 SQVTM and CDR2 ANQGSEA. This chain's CDR3 is CSVGRLLTGELFF. The CDR3 bases are TGCAGCGTTGGAAGGCTCTTAACCGGGGAGCTGTTTTTT.

This clonotype was counted a few times. The rearrangement links TRBV15 to TRBJ1-6, with 7 positions matching TRBD1. CDR1 is LNHNV, CDR2 YYDKDF, per germline (reference sequence). The V segment lost 1 base and the J segment 10 bases; nucleotides outside the gene matches: 7. The CDR3 runs 15 residues. The chain's CDR3 is CATSRGQGGLSPLHF. The CDR3 region has the DNA TGTGCCACCAGCAGAGGCCAGGGGGGCCTATCACCCCTCCACTTT.

The chain combines TRBV6-2 or TRBV6-3 with TRBJ2-2; tentatively, D is TRBD1 (6 bases). There are 15 residues in the CDR3. V lost 0 bases and J lost 7, with 12 bases in between. Per the germline V gene, CDR1 is MNHEY and CDR2 is SVGEGT. The CDR3 sequence is CASSYSTGARGELFF. CDR3 DNA sequence: TGTGCCAGCAGTTACTCGACAGGAGCCCGCGGGGAGCTGTTTTTT.

J is TRBJ2-5 and V is TRBV18, with a weak D call TRBD1 (5 bases). The germline gives CDR1 KGHSH, CDR2 LQKENI. The CDR3 consists of 15 residues. Deletions cut 3 bases from V and 2 bases from J, with 13 bases between. The CDR3 loop reads CASSPLGQVQETQYF. CDR3 DNA sequence: TGTGCCAGCTCACCTCTGGGGCAGGTTCAAGAGACCCAGTACTTC.

This chain links TRBV7-6 with TRBJ2-7, with 9 bases lining up with TRBD1. V gave up 5 bases and J gave up 3 bases; unmatched junction bases: 8. This CDR3 spans 15 amino acids. Germline CDR1 SGHVS, CDR2 FNYEAQ. This CDR3 is CASSVHTGGFYEQYF. CDR3 in DNA: TGTGCCAGCAGCGTTCATACAGGGGGCTTCTACGAGCAGTACTTC.

This clonotype was seen repeatedly, ten times or more. The chain couples TRBV12-3 or TRBV12-4 to TRBJ1-1; possibly TRBD1 for D (6 bases). The CDR3 loop spans 13 amino acids. The V gene lost 7 bases and the J gene lost 5 bases, with 14 bases spanning the gap. Here the CDR3 reads CASTRTQGTEAFF. DNA of the CDR3: TGTGCCAGCACTCGCACACAGGGAACTGAAGCTTTCTTT.

There are many counts of this clonotype. The chain joins TRBV10-3 to TRBJ1-1; unclear D gene. The V gene's germline CDR1 is ENHRY and CDR2 SYGVKD. With 3 bases removed from V and 1 base from J, the gap between germline ends came to 6 bases. The CDR3 contains 13 residues. The CDR3 coding sequence is TGTGCCATCAGTGAAGTAGGGAACACTGAAGCTTTCTTT. Translated, it gives CAISEVGNTEAFF.

This clonotype was seen a few times. The genes are TRBV10-3 and TRBJ1-5; D is unclear. V lost 5 bases and J lost 7, with 15 bases in between. Per the germline V gene, CDR1 is ENHRY and CDR2 is SYGVKD. The CDR3 contains 14 residues. CDR3 nucleotide sequence: TGTGCCATCAGTTACTCGATGGAAGGACAGCCCCAGCATTTT. Translation: CAISYSMEGQPQHF.

This clonotype was counted only a few times. This sequence joins TRBV30 and TRBJ2-7, with D perhaps matching TRBD2 (5 bases). The germline CDR1 and CDR2 sequences are GTSNPN and SVGIG (reference sequence). CDR3 length: 14 residues. V was cut by 0 bases and J by 3 bases, with 12 bases left in between. The CDR3 DNA reads TGTGCCTGGAGTGTGCGGTCCCGGGGCTACGAGCAGTACTTC. Translated, it gives CAWSVRSRGYEQYF.

This clonotype showed up many times. The chain employs TRBV29-1 and TRBJ2-5; 12 bases line up with TRBD2. Trimming cost V 3 bases and J 4 bases; bases outside gene matches: 6. The CDR3 sequence is 15 residues long. CDR1 SQVTM and CDR2 ANQGSEA come from the germline V gene. For the CDR3, the DNA is TGCAGCGTTGATCTGCTAGCGGGGGGGCCAGAGACCCAGTACTTC. This encodes CSVDLLAGGPETQYF.

V is TRBV29-1 and J is TRBJ1-2, with 7 bases aligning to TRBD1. The germline gives CDR1 SQVTM, CDR2 ANQGSEA. There are 12 residues in the CDR3. With V trimmed by 7 bases and J by 2 bases, 4 bases remained unmatched. CDR3 nucleotide sequence: TGCAGCGGTGGGGACAGCAACTATGGCTACACCTTC. Translating it yields CSGGDSNYGYTF.

The chain employs TRBV7-9 and TRBJ1-3, with D possibly matching TRBD1 (6 bases). Trimming shortened V by 5 bases and J by 0 bases, and 17 bases separated the two germline ends. Per the germline V gene, CDR1 is SEHNR and CDR2 is FQNEAQ (reference sequence). CDR3 length: 17 amino acids. The CDR3 here is CASSQEGGRPSGNTIYF. The CDR3 bases are TGTGCCAGCAGCCAAGAAGGGGGACGCCCCTCTGGAAACACCATATATTTT.

In the case of this clonotype: This could be a read error, since a much larger clone is one nucleotide away. No conserved phenylalanine or tryptophan ends this CDR3, so it is likely a read error. This chain links TRBV5-1 with TRBJ1-1; D is perhaps TRBD1 (6 bases). The V end was cut by 5 bases, the J end by 1 base, with 15 bases between. Germline V gene data show CDR1 as SGHRS and CDR2 as YFSETQ. CDR3 size: 15 residues. This CDR3 is CASRGHRYANTEAFS. In DNA form, the CDR3 reads TGCGCCAGCAGGGGACACCGTTACGCGAACACTGAAGCTTTCTCT.